Listed here are 9 T cell receptor beta chains from one sample, sequenced in a study of T cell responses to AZD1222 COVID-19 vaccine (dated by TCRdb to 2020 to 2023). Reading the label with the study, this specimen's time point is: baseline before first vaccination. Receptor amplification or capture employed the immunoSEQ multiplex PCR assay. The immuneACCESS repertoire file appears here via TCRdb, limited to in-frame rearrangements. These files lack a portion of the clones; in checked studies, under half of the deficit traces to unresolved V genes, and the cause of the others is not known. The sample table holds roughly 97,000 clones, of which roughly 89% were seen once. 6.5% to 8% of the sample is in the top ten clones. The material was peripheral blood, obtained on day 0 of AZD1222 vaccination. The receptor source for this set is an adult in good health.

This clone has a single count. The rearrangement uses TRBV19 and TRBJ2-2; a weak D match, TRBD1 (6 bases). Trimming removed 7 bases from V and 4 bases from J, with 16 bases in between. CDR3 length: 15 residues. Germline V gene data show CDR1 as LNHDA and CDR2 as SQIVND (reference sequence). The CDR3 DNA is TGTGCCAGTATGGTACAGGGTCGGATCACCGGGGAGCTGTTTTTT. It encodes CASMVQGRITGELFF.

The chain joins TRBV7-3 to TRBJ2-2; 10 nucleotides agree with TRBD1. This CDR3 region has 19 residues. CDR1 SGHTA and CDR2 FQGTGA come from the germline V gene. V shed 5 bases, J shed 1 base, and the junction held 13 bases outside the gene matches. This CDR3 reads CASSPTPGTGDLNTGELFF. The CDR3 DNA reads as TGTGCCAGCAGCCCCACCCCCGGGACAGGGGATCTGAACACCGGGGAGCTGTTTTTT.

V gene TRBV7-2 combines with J gene TRBJ1-5; D unclear. Germline V gene sequence: CDR1 SGHTA, CDR2 FQGNSA. Deletions cut 1 base from V and 1 base from J, with 8 bases between. This CDR3 comprises 15 residues. CDR3 in amino acids: CASSLGGTSNQPQHF. The CDR3 DNA is TGTGCCAGCAGCTTAGGGGGTACAAGCAATCAGCCCCAGCATTTT.

The chain combines TRBV7-2 with TRBJ1-2, with 10 bases matching TRBD1. Looked up from germline, CDR1 is SGHTA and CDR2 is FQGNSA. This CDR3 region has 14 residues. V was pared by 1 base and J by 8 bases, with 4 bases of the junction left unmatched. In DNA, the CDR3 is TGTGCCAGCAGCTTAGGTCGACAGGGGGCAGGCTACACCTTC. Translated, it gives CASSLGRQGAGYTF.

In DNA, the CDR3 is TGTGCCAGCTCAAGTACTCGGGGGTTTGACGAAAAACTGTTTTTT. This translates into CASSSTRGFDEKLFF. The genes are TRBV18 and TRBJ1-4, with D perhaps matching TRBD1 (5 bases). V was trimmed by 5 bases and J by 8 bases, leaving 18 bases between them. This CDR3 contains 15 residues. Germline values: CDR1 KGHSH, CDR2 LQKENI.

This chain connects TRBV12-3 or TRBV12-4 to TRBJ2-2; TRBD1 agrees at 9 bases. Trimming took 11 bases from V and 6 from J; bases not matched to a gene: 7. This CDR3 contains 13 residues. The CDR3 DNA reads TGTGCCGTCCGGGACAGGGTGCCCGGGGAGCTGTTTTTT. Amino acid sequence: CAVRDRVPGELFF.

Worth noting for this clone: The germline gene is not matched at one end of the junction; a read error may be the cause. This rearrangement joins TRBV19 to TRBJ2-5; 8 nucleotides agree with TRBD2. CDR1 is LNHDA and CDR2 is SQIVND in the germline V gene (reference sequence). The CDR3 length is 16 residues. CDR3 sequence (DNA): TGTGCCAGCAGTAGCGGATCTAGCGGGTCGCAAGAGACCCAGTACTTC. Amino acids: CASSSGSSGSQETQYF.

The chain employs TRBV18 and TRBJ2-2, with 10 bases aligning to TRBD2. Germline CDR1 reads KGHSH; CDR2 reads LQKENI. The CDR3 has 18 residues. V was pared by 2 bases and J by 3 bases, with 9 bases of the junction left unmatched. The CDR3 bases are TGTGCCAGCTCACCAGGGAAGATTCTAGCGGGAGACACCGGGGAGCTGTTTTTT. Its protein product is CASSPGKILAGDTGELFF.

The V and J genes are TRBV7-2 and TRBJ2-3; D not resolved. Germline V gene sequence: CDR1 SGHTA, CDR2 FQGNSA. Trimming removed 6 bases at V and 4 bases at J, with 14 bases between. The CDR3 runs to 14 residues. This CDR3 is CASRSWEGSDTQYF. CDR3 coding DNA: TGTGCCAGCAGGTCCTGGGAAGGGTCAGATACGCAGTATTTT.